This T cell receptor beta chain was documented in a study of T cells after yellow fever vaccination. The germline CDR1 and CDR2 sequences are MNHEY and SVGAGI. J gave up 9 bases and V 5 bases, and 8 bases lay outside the gene matches. This CDR3 is 14 amino acids long. Findings and limits, study-wide: Booster sampling recovered most clones from primary vaccination (roughly 97% CD4, roughly 90% CD8). CD4 and CD8 compartments shared a small share of clonotypes, likely from convergent recombination.

As regards this clonotype: Its antigen is unidentified.

In TCRdb, the 5' RACE reads were re-called with MiXCR into one record per CDR3 protein. Seen here are 350,000 to 550,000 distinct CDR3 sequences, over 15% observed once, and the top ten hold around 17%. V usage is TRBV6-5 and J usage is TRBJ2-4; 9 nucleotides line up with TRBD2. This receptor was obtained from a man between 18 and 35 years old who received the YFV17D yellow fever vaccine. The sequences come from PBMCs, collected before the yellow fever booster vaccination. This CDR3 reads CASSPSGDRSIQYF. The DNA of the CDR3 is TGTGCCAGCAGTCCTAGCGGGGATCGAAGCATTCAGTACTTC.